This T cell receptor (beta chain) came from a study of OX40 agonist ivuxolimab in advanced cancers. Study at large: Past anti-PD-1, anti-PD-L1 or anti-CTLA-4 therapy was accepted, and 40% to 50% had received some.

Profiling relied on immunoSEQ multiplex PCR, and the TCRdb table lists in-frame clones only, not all of them. The sample lists around 20,000 clones, more than 75% seen once, with 9.5% in the top ten. By sample share, this clone is medium-sized. The germline V gene encodes CDR1 GTSNPN and CDR2 SVGIG (reference sequence). The CDR3 totals 13 residues. V was clipped by 6 bases and J by 4 bases, with 15 bases between them. This rearrangement joins TRBV30 to TRBJ1-1; D not resolved. This sample comprised CD4+ or CD8+ T cells sorted from blood, obtained in a trial of the OX40 agonist ivuxolimab. This clonotype was sampled from an adult with an advanced solid tumor such as melanoma, head and neck, liver or kidney cancer. The CDR3 coding sequence is TGTGCCTGTTCCTTAGAAGGGTTCACTGAAGCTTTCTTT. This translates into CACSLEGFTEAFF.